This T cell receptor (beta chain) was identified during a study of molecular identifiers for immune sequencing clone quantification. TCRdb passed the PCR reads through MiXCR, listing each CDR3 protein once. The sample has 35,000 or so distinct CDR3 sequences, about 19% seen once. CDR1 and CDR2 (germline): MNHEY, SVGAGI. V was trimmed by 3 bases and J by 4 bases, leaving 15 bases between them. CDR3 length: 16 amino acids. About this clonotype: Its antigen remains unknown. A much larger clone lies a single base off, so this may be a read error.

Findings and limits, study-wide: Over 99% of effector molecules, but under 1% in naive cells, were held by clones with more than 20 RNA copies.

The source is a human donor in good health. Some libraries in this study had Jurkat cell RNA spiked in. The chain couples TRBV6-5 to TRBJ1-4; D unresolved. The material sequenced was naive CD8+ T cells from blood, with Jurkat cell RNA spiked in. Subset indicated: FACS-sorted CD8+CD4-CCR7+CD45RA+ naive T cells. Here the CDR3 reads CASSYDTAKHNEKLFF. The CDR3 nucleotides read TGTGCCAGCAGTTATGACACCGCGAAGCATAATGAAAAACTGTTTTTT.